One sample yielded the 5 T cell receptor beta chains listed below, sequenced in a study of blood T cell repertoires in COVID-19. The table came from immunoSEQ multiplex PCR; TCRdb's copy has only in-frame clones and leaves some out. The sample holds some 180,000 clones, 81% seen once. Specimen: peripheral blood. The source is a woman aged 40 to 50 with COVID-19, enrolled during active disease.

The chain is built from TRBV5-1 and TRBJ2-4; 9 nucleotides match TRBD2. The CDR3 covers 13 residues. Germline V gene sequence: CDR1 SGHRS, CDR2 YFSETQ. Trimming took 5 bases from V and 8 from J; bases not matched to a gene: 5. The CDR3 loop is CASSISGSDIQYF. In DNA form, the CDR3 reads TGCGCCAGCAGTATTAGCGGGAGTGACATTCAGTACTTC.

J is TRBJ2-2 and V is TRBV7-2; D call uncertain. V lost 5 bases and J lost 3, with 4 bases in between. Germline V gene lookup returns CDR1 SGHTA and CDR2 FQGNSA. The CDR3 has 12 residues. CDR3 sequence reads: CASSLYTGELFF. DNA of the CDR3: TGTGCCAGCAGCCTGTACACCGGGGAGCTGTTTTTT.

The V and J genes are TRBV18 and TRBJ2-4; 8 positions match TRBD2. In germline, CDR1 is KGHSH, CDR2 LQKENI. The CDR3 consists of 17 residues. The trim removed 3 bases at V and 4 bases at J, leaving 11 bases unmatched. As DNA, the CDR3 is TGTGCCAGCTCACCGGGTGTGGGGACTAGTTCGAAAAACATTCAGTACTTC. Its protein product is CASSPGVGTSSKNIQYF. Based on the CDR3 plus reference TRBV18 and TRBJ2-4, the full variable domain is NAGVMQNPRHLVRRRGQEARLRCSPMKGHSHVYWYRQLPEEGLKFMVYLQKENIIDESGMPKERFSAEFPKEGPSILRIQQVVRGDSAAYFCASSPGVGTSSKNIQYFGAGTRLSVL.

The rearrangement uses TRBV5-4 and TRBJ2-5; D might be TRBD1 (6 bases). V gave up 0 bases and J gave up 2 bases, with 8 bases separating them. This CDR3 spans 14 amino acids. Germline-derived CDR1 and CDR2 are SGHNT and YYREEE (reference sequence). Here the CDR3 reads CASSLGTEQETQYF. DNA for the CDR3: TGTGCCAGCAGCTTGGGGACAGAACAAGAGACCCAGTACTTC.

The CDR3 DNA reads TGTGCCACCGCGCGGGGGGGAAGCTCCTACAATGAGCAGTTCTTC. Amino acid sequence: CATARGGSSYNEQFF. The chain links TRBV5-6 to TRBJ2-1, with 9 positions matching TRBD2. V shed 9 bases, J shed 0 bases, and the junction held 7 bases outside the gene matches. The CDR3 runs 15 residues. Germline CDR1 is SGHDT and CDR2 is YYEEEE.